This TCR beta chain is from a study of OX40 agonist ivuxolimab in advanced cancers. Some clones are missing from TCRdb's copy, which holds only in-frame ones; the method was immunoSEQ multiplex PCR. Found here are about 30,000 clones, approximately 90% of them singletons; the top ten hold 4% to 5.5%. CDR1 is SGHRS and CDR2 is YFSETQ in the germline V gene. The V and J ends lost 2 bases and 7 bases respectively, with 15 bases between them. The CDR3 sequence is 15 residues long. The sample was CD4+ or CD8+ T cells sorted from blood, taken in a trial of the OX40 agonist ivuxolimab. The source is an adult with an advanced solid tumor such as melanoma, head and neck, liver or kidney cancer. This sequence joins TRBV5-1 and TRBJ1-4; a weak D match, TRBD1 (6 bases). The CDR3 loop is CASSLEQGGGEKLFF. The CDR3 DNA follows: TGCGCCAGCAGCTTAGAACAGGGAGGGGGTGAAAAACTGTTTTTT.